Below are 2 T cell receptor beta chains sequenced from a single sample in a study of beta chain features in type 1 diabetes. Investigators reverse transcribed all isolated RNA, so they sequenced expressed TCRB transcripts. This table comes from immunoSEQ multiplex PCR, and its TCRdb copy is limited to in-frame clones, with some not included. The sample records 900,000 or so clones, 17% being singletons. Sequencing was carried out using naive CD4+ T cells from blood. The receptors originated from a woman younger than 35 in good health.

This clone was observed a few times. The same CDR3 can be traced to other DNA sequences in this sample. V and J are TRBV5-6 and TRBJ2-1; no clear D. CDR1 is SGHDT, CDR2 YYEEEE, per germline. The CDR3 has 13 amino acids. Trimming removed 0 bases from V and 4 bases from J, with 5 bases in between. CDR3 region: CASSLALYNEQFF. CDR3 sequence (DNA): TGTGCCAGCAGCTTGGCACTATACAATGAGCAGTTCTTC.

The DNA of the CDR3 is TGTGCCAGCAGGGGTCCCGCGGACATCTTCTACGAGCAGTACTTC. As protein: CASRGPADIFYEQYF. V usage is TRBV28 and J usage is TRBJ2-7, with TRBD1 as a possible D gene (5 bases). The CDR3 loop spans 15 amino acids. The ends were cut back, 6 bases at V and 3 bases at J, with 18 bases in the middle. Germline values: CDR1 MDHEN, CDR2 SYDVKM. Full variable domain (missing parts from reference TRBV28 and TRBJ2-7): DVKVTQSSRYLVKRTGEKVFLECVQDMDHENMFWYRQDPGLGLRLIYFSYDVKMKEKGDIPEGYSVSREKKERFSLILESASTNQTSMYLCASRGPADIFYEQYFGPGTRLTVT.